This TCR beta chain comes out of a study of OX40 agonist ivuxolimab in advanced cancers. Study-level background: Dose-escalation patients' cancers were hepatocellular carcinoma, melanoma, renal cell or head and neck cancer. Study results and limitations: Individuals who were partial responders at 0.1-3.0 mg/kg had clonal expansion that ranked among the lowest.

The assay was immunoSEQ multiplex PCR, and TCRdb's table has in-frame clones only and misses some. This table has tens of thousands of clones, 85% to 95% appearing once. Autoimmune disease history or systemic immunosuppression led to patients being barred. Peripheral blood came from all dose cohorts at three timepoints. A word on this clone: Its antigen is currently unknown.

The sequence came from an adult with an advanced solid tumor such as melanoma, head and neck, liver or kidney cancer. The sample consisted of CD4+ or CD8+ T cells sorted from blood, taken in a trial of the OX40 agonist ivuxolimab.

The CDR3 DNA follows: TGTGCCAGCAGCCACACCGGGGGTGAGCAGTACTTC. Protein: CASSHTGGEQYF. The J gene is TRBJ2-7, the V gene TRBV7-9, with a possible D match to TRBD2 (6 bases). This CDR3 spans 12 amino acids. Trimming left V 5 bases short and J 7 bases short, with 12 bases between. The germline V gene encodes CDR1 SEHNR and CDR2 FQNEAQ (reference sequence).